This TCR beta chain is drawn from a study of monozygotic twins with inflammatory bowel disease (dated 2019 in TCRdb). Regarding the research as a whole: A total of 28 monozygotic twin pairs were included in the full study, comprising nine German pairs (four IBD-concordant, five IBD-discordant) and 19 IBD-discordant Danish pairs. The search for disease-associated traits relied mainly on comparing IBD patients with their genetically identical healthy co-twins within discordant pairs. Each individual had, on average, about 151 000 unique TCRalpha sequences and 181 000 unique TCRbeta sequences available for analysis.

The library was prepared using 5' RACE. Preparation of each TCR library used around 3,500 ng of total RNA. For each sample, cDNA synthesis with SMARTScribe reverse transcriptase was split into eight separate reactions. During cDNA synthesis, template switching introduced unique molecular identifiers that contained a 6-nucleotide sample barcode. Two nested PCRs of around 16 and 10 cycles amplified the TCRalpha and TCRbeta cDNA, and bead purification followed each PCR. Before amplification, cDNA was treated with uracil DNA-glycosylase and purified using the QIAquick PCR purification kit. The second PCR added Illumina TruSeq-compatible adapters along with sample-specific barcodes. TapeStation and Qubit were used to check library quality and concentration, and approximately 5.5 ng of each library went into the pool. Pooled libraries were sequenced on an Illumina HiSeq2500 single-index Rapid Run with 2 x 100 bp reads and custom sequencing primers. From the authors' description of their analysis: MiGEC version 1.2.6 was used for UMI-based consensus assembly to correct PCR and sequencing errors. V(D)J alignment, clonotype assembly and CDR3 extraction were performed with MiXCR version 2.1.1. To normalise gene usage, clonotype sharing and MAIT/NKT TCR abundance, the top 1000, 10 000 and 20 000 clonotypes in each sample were analysed. Diversity was computed as the inverse Simpson index with the vegan R package after downsampling to 27 000 UMIs. Paired Mann-Whitney U tests were applied to discordant twin pairs, with Benjamini-Hochberg correction for multiple testing. Following reprocessing of the reads by TCRdb, the data hold one row per CDR3 protein sequence and no DNA is available. For this entry, the V and J calls and clone size follow TCRdb and not the study's own pipeline. Per the sample table, the count is about 300,000 distinct CDR3 sequences. 5.6% of the sample is in the top ten clones.

The CDR3 sequence holds 16 residues, the cysteine and phenylalanine included. No DNA is given. From each donor, an approximately 2.5 ml peripheral blood sample was collected into PAXgene tubes and stored at -80 degrees C. Without any T cell sorting, total RNA was extracted from whole blood using the PAXgene blood miRNA kit on an automated QIAcube. Peripheral blood from monozygotic twin pairs, either concordant or discordant for inflammatory bowel disease, underwent deep TCRalpha and TCRbeta repertoire profiling that used unique molecular barcoding. Smoking habits were recorded for all twin pairs, and each individual was classified as a current, former or never smoker. Concerning this clonotype: What antigen it recognizes has not been identified.

What the study reported, not specific to this receptor: The results gave no support for a single strong signal or clonotype linked to IBD. Fewer clonotypes were shared with other individuals by IBD patients than by healthy twins, most markedly in patients showing signs of disease activity. Differing immunosuppressive treatments among patients may have added background noise and inter-individual variability to the repertoires. Repertoire similarity did not differ between concordant and discordant twins, which could be due to limited statistical power. Different T cell subtypes could not be distinguished in the analysis. A decrease in TCRbeta repertoire diversity, as measured by inverse Simpson index, was observed in IBD patients compared with their healthy co-twins.

The sequenced sample consisted of blood. The rearrangement joined TRBV12-3 or TRBV12-4 to TRBJ2-5; without DNA, the TCRdb call of TRBD2 cannot be checked. The source of this sequence is a human donor with ulcerative colitis or Crohn's disease, or a healthy co-twin of an affected twin (not recorded which). The CDR3 region has the sequence CASSFQSGRQLETQYF.